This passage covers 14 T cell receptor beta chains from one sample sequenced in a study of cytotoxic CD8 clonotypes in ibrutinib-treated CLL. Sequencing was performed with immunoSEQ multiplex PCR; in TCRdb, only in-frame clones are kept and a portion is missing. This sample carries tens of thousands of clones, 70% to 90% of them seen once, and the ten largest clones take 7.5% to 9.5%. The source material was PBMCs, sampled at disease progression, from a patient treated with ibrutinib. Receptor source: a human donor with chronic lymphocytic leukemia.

As DNA, the CDR3 is TGTGCCAGCAGCTGGACAGACCTGAACACCGGGGAGCTGTTTTTT. This codes for CASSWTDLNTGELFF. This chain connects TRBV5-6 to TRBJ2-2; D perhaps matches TRBD1 (6 bases). Per germline, CDR1 SGHDT and CDR2 YYEEEE. Trimming stripped 3 bases from V and 1 base from J, with 10 bases between. The CDR3 has 15 amino acids.

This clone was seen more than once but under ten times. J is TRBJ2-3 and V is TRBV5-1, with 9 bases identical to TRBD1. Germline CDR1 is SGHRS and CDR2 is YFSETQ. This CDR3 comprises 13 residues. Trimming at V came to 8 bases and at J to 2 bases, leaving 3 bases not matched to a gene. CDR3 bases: TGCGCCAGTGGGACAGGGAACACAGATACGCAGTATTTT. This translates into CASGTGNTDTQYF.

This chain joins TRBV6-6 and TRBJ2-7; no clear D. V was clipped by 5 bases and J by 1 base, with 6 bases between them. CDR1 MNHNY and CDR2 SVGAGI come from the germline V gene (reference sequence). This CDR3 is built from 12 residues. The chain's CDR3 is CASSAMSYEQYF. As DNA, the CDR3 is TGTGCCAGCAGTGCCATGTCCTACGAGCAGTACTTC.

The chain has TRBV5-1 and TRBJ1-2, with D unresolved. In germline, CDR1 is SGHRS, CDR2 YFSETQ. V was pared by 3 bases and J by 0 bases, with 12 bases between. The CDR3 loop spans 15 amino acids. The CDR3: CASSSTWEANYGYTF. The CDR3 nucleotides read TGCGCCAGCAGCTCCACATGGGAAGCTAACTATGGCTACACCTTC.

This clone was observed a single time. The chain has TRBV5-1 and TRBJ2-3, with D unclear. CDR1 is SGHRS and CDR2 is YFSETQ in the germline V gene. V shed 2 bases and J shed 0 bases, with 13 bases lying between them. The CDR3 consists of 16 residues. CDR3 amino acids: CASSLLQGASTDTQYF. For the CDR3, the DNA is TGCGCCAGCAGCTTATTACAAGGCGCGAGCACAGATACGCAGTATTTT.

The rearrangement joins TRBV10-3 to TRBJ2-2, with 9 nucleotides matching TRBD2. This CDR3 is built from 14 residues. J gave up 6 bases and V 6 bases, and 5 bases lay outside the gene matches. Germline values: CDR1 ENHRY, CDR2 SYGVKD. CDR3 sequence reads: CAIRAGTSPGELFF. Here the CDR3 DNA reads TGTGCCATCAGAGCCGGGACTAGCCCCGGGGAGCTGTTTTTT.

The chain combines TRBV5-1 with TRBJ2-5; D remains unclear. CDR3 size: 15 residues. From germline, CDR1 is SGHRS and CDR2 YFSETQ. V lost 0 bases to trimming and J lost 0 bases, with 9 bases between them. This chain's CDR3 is CASSLVRLYQETQYF. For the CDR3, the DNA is TGCGCCAGCAGCTTGGTGCGGCTGTACCAAGAGACCCAGTACTTC.

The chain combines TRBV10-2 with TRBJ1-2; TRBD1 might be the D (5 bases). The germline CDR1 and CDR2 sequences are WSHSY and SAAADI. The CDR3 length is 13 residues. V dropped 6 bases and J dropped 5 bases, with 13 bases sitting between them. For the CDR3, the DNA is TGCGCCAGCAGCTATATGACAGAGTATGGCTACACCTTC. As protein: CASSYMTEYGYTF.

The CDR3: CASSNRTGRNSPLHF. CDR3 in DNA: TGTGCCAGCAGCAACCGGACAGGGAGGAATTCACCCCTCCACTTT. V is TRBV5-4 and J is TRBJ1-6; 8 bases line up with TRBD1. The CDR3 runs to 15 residues. Looked up from germline, CDR1 is SGHNT and CDR2 is YYREEE (reference sequence). V trimming: 4 bases; J trimming: 7 bases; junction bases outside the gene matches: 7.

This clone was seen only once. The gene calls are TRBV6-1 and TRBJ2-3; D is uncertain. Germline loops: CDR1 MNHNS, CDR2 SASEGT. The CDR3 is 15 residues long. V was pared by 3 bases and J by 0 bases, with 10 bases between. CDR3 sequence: CASSDTPSSTDTQYF. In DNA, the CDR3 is TGTGCCAGCAGTGACACACCTTCTAGCACAGATACGCAGTATTTT.

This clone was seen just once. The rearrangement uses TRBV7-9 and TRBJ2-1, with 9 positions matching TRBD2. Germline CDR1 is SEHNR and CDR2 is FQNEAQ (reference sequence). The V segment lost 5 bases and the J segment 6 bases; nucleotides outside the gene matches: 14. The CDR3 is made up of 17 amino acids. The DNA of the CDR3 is TGTGCCAGCAGCCACACCGGGACTAGCTTCCGGGGCAATGAGCAGTTCTTC. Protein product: CASSHTGTSFRGNEQFF.

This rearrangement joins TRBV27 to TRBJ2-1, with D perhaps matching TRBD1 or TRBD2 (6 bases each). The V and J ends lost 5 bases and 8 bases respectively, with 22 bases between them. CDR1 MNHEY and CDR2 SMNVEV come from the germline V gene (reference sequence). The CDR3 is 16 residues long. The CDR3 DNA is TGTGCCAGCAGTCCTCTACCGGGGGCAGGGAATGATGAGCAGTTCTTC. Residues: CASSPLPGAGNDEQFF.

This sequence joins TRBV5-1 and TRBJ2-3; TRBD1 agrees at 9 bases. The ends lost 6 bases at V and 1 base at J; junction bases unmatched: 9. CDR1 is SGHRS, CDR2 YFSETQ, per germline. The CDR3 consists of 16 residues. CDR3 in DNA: TGCGCCAGCAATTTCGGACAGGGGTACGGCACAGATACGCAGTATTTT. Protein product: CASNFGQGYGTDTQYF.

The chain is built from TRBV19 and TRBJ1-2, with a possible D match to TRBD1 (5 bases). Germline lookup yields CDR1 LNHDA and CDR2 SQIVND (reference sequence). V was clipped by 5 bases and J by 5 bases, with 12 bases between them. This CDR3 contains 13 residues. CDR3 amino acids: CASSVSGGYGYTF. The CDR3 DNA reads TGTGCCAGTAGTGTCAGTGGGGGGTATGGCTACACCTTC.